These 29 T cell receptor beta chains share one sample of origin, sequenced in a study of OX40 agonist ivuxolimab in advanced cancers. Profiled with immunoSEQ multiplex PCR; TCRdb holds only in-frame clones, not every one. The sample contains about 80,000 clones, 85% to 95% of which appear only once. The starting material was CD4+ or CD8+ T cells sorted from blood, obtained in a trial of the OX40 agonist ivuxolimab. These receptors were collected from an adult with an advanced solid tumor such as melanoma, head and neck, liver or kidney cancer.

J is TRBJ2-7 and V is TRBV29-1; 8 bases are a match to TRBD2. Germline assignment: CDR1 SQVTM and CDR2 ANQGSEA. With 6 bases clipped from V and 4 bases from J, the junction kept 8 bases outside the gene matches. The CDR3 runs 13 residues. CDR3 nucleotides: TGCAGCGTGGGTCTGGCGGGGGGATACGAGCAGTACTTC. Protein sequence: CSVGLAGGYEQYF.

This chain links TRBV23-1 with TRBJ1-3, with 8 bases aligning to TRBD1. TRBV23-1 is an ORF; its function is uncertain. CDR3 length: 16 residues. Trimming removed 0 bases from V and 0 bases from J; junction bases left unmatched: 1. CDR3 sequence reads: CASSQSGQVSGNTIYF. The CDR3 DNA reads TGCGCCAGCAGTCAATCGGGACAGGTCTCTGGAAACACCATATATTTT.

This chain connects TRBV27 to TRBJ2-5, with TRBD1 matching 9 bases. The CDR3 covers 13 residues. In germline, CDR1 is MNHEY, CDR2 SMNVEV (reference sequence). The J segment lost 5 bases and the V segment lost 6 bases, leaving 4 bases of the junction unmatched. CDR3 in DNA: TGTGCCAGCAGGGACAGGGGTGACGAGACCCAGTACTTC. Translation: CASRDRGDETQYF.

V gene TRBV5-6 combines with J gene TRBJ2-5; 7 bases line up with TRBD1. Trimming cost V 0 bases and J 2 bases; bases outside gene matches: 13. This CDR3 has 18 amino acids. Germline V gives CDR1 SGHDT, CDR2 YYEEEE. The CDR3 reads CASSLEFQDRYTQETQYF. Written as DNA, the CDR3 is TGTGCCAGCAGCTTGGAGTTCCAGGACAGGTATACTCAAGAGACCCAGTACTTC.

This chain joins TRBV28 and TRBJ2-3; D might be TRBD2 (5 bases). In germline, CDR1 is MDHEN, CDR2 SYDVKM. The CDR3 is made up of 14 amino acids. Trimming shortened V by 5 bases and J by 3 bases, and 12 bases separated the two germline ends. The CDR3 is CASSHGGSTDTQYF. The CDR3 DNA reads as TGTGCCAGCAGTCACGGAGGCTCTACAGATACGCAGTATTTT.

The chain is built from TRBV5-1 and TRBJ2-7; D is tentatively TRBD1 or TRBD2 (5 bases each). V lost 0 bases to trimming and J lost 2 bases, with 12 bases between them. CDR3 length: 15 residues. Germline CDR1 reads SGHRS; CDR2 reads YFSETQ. CDR3 DNA: TGCGCCAGCAGCTTGGCCACCGGGGCCGCCTACGAGCAGTACTTC. This translates into CASSLATGAAYEQYF.

The genes are TRBV7-9 and TRBJ2-1; TRBD1 matches at 10 bases. The CDR3 runs to 14 residues. The junction had 6 bases not matched to a gene; V was cut back by 5 bases and J by 8 bases. The germline V gene encodes CDR1 SEHNR and CDR2 FQNEAQ (reference sequence). In nucleotides, the CDR3 is TGTGCCAGCAGCCCGGGACAGGGGTTCGATGAGCAGTTCTTC. Its translation is CASSPGQGFDEQFF. The complete variable domain, with remaining parts taken from reference TRBV7-9 and TRBJ2-1, reads DTGVSQNPRHKITKRGQNVTFRCDPISEHNRLYWYRQTLGQGPEFLTYFQNEAQLEKSRLLSDRFSAERPKGSFSTLEIQRTEQGDSAMYLCASSPGQGFDEQFFGPGTRLTVL.

The chain employs TRBV7-2 and TRBJ1-4; tentative D call: TRBD1 (5 bases). Germline V CDR1 and CDR2: SGHTA, FQGNSA. Trimming pared 5 bases from V and 8 bases from J, leaving 15 bases between. The CDR3 consists of 14 residues. The DNA of the CDR3 is TGTGCCAGCAGCCCCACGGGACTACAGGAAAAACTGTTTTTT. Translating gives CASSPTGLQEKLFF.

The chain couples TRBV9 to TRBJ2-7; D is perhaps TRBD1 or TRBD2 (5 bases each). CDR3 length equals 14 residues. V was clipped by 0 bases and J by 2 bases, with 9 bases between them. The germline gives CDR1 SGDLS, CDR2 YYNGEE. CDR3 amino acids: CASSVGGKAYEQYF. The CDR3, as DNA: TGTGCCAGCAGCGTAGGGGGGAAGGCCTACGAGCAGTACTTC.

This chain connects TRBV2 to TRBJ2-5; TRBD2 agrees at 11 bases. The CDR3 consists of 16 residues. Per the germline V gene, CDR1 is SNHLY and CDR2 is FYNNEI. Trimming at V came to 7 bases and at J to 2 bases, leaving 9 bases not matched to a gene. In DNA, the CDR3 is TGTGCCAGCACTCCCCCGGGACTAGCGGTTCAAGAGACCCAGTACTTC. This gives the protein CASTPPGLAVQETQYF.

The chain couples TRBV20-1 to TRBJ1-2, with D unresolved. This CDR3 region has 11 residues. Per germline, CDR1 DFQATT and CDR2 SNEGSKA (reference sequence). The V gene lost 3 bases and the J gene lost 8 bases, with 10 bases spanning the gap. The CDR3 DNA follows: TGCAGTGCTAGTTCAGGAATCGGCTACACCTTC. This encodes CSASSGIGYTF.

The chain combines TRBV4-2 with TRBJ2-2, with TRBD1 identical over 8 bases. Germline-derived CDR1 and CDR2 are LGHNA and YNFKEQ. CDR3 length equals 16 residues. Losses at the gene ends were 1 base for V and 6 bases for J; bases not matched to a gene: 7. The CDR3 DNA reads as TGTGCCAGCAGCCAAGCCCGGACAGGGTTAGCCGGGGAGCTGTTTTTT. Translating it yields CASSQARTGLAGELFF.

The chain combines TRBV6-1 with TRBJ2-2; D is unclear. Germline V gene lookup returns CDR1 MNHNS and CDR2 SASEGT. CDR3 length: 17 amino acids. Between the trimmed V and J ends, which lost 0 bases and 5 bases, there was a span of 16 bases. CDR3 DNA: TGTGCCAGCAGTGAAGCCCTGACTTATCCAGAAACCGGGGAGCTGTTTTTT. It translates to CASSEALTYPETGELFF.

V is TRBV4-3 and J is TRBJ2-7, with TRBD2 matching over 8 bases. The germline gives CDR1 LGHNA, CDR2 YSLEER. V shed 2 bases, J shed 3 bases, and the junction held 12 bases outside the gene matches. The CDR3 loop spans 17 amino acids. In DNA form, the CDR3 reads TGCGCCAGCAGCCAAAATTATTACGTTACTAGCGGCTACGAGCAGTACTTC. Its protein is CASSQNYYVTSGYEQYF.

The chain links TRBV23-1 to TRBJ2-1; D is possibly TRBD1 or TRBD2 (5 bases each). TRBV23-1 is marked as an open reading frame, function uncertain. V gave up 4 bases and J gave up 9 bases, with 16 bases separating them. The CDR3 covers 14 residues. The CDR3 sequence: CASSRPGPGSEQFF. The CDR3, as DNA: TGCGCCAGCAGTCGACCGGGACCGGGTTCTGAGCAGTTCTTC.

The CDR3 sequence: CASSLAGTLGTEAFF. The DNA of the CDR3 is TGTGCCAGCAGCTTGGCCGGGACACTGGGCACTGAAGCTTTCTTT. V and J are TRBV5-6 and TRBJ1-1; possible D gene TRBD1, 6 bases. The V gene lost 0 bases and the J gene lost 4 bases, with 13 bases spanning the gap. Germline CDR1 reads SGHDT; CDR2 reads YYEEEE. This CDR3 has 15 amino acids.

This chain uses TRBV7-9 with TRBJ1-2; 8 bases are a match to TRBD1. Trimming removed 6 bases from V and 6 bases from J; junction bases left unmatched: 9. The CDR3 sequence is 14 residues long. Germline lookup yields CDR1 SEHNR and CDR2 FQNEAQ (reference sequence). CDR3 loop: CASSSHAGGDGYTF. In nucleotides, the CDR3 is TGTGCCAGCAGTTCGCACGCAGGGGGCGATGGCTACACCTTC.

CDR3 residues: CASSLGRDGYGNTIYF. CDR3 nucleotides: TGTGCCAGCAGCTTAGGCAGGGACGGGTACGGAAACACCATATATTTT. The chain combines TRBV7-9 with TRBJ1-3; TRBD1 might be the D (5 bases). Trimming pared 1 base from V and 4 bases from J, leaving 14 bases between. The CDR3 has 16 residues. The germline V gene has CDR1 SEHNR and CDR2 FQNEAQ (reference sequence).

This sequence joins TRBV11-2 and TRBJ1-4; unclear D gene. V lost 5 bases and J 5 bases, leaving 15 bases between the germline ends. Per germline, CDR1 SGHAT and CDR2 FQNNGV. The length of the CDR3 is 15 residues. The CDR3 loop is CASSLLGGRNEKLFF. As DNA, the CDR3 is TGTGCCAGCAGCCTGCTCGGCGGGAGGAATGAAAAACTGTTTTTT.

The chain employs TRBV7-9 and TRBJ1-2; D not certain. The V gene lost 5 bases and the J gene lost 14 bases, with 21 bases spanning the gap. Germline CDR1 and CDR2: SEHNR and FQNEAQ (reference sequence). This CDR3 has 13 amino acids. The CDR3 spells CASSRVELPILTF. In DNA form, the CDR3 reads TGTGCCAGCAGCCGGGTGGAGCTTCCCATATTGACCTTC.

This clone came up a few times. The V call is TRBV27, the J call TRBJ1-5; 7 positions agree with TRBD1. The CDR3 is 13 residues long. Germline V gives CDR1 MNHEY, CDR2 SMNVEV (reference sequence). J gave up 5 bases and V 9 bases, and 7 bases lay outside the gene matches. CDR3 amino acids: CASGTVSDQPQHF. CDR3 sequence (DNA): TGTGCCAGTGGGACAGTCAGTGATCAGCCCCAGCATTTT.

This clone was seen a single time. V is TRBV5-6 and J is TRBJ2-2, with 7 bases identical to TRBD2. V shed 5 bases, J shed 6 bases, and the junction held 13 bases outside the gene matches. Germline values: CDR1 SGHDT, CDR2 YYEEEE. This CDR3 is built from 16 residues. DNA for the CDR3: TGTGCCAGCAGGTCCCGCGGGGGAGGTCGCGCCGGGGAGCTGTTTTTT. It translates to CASRSRGGGRAGELFF. Using reference TRBV5-6 and TRBJ2-2 for the parts outside the CDR3, the full variable domain is DAGVTQSPTHLIKTRGQQVTLRCSPKSGHDTVSWYQQALGQGPQFIFQYYEEEERQRGNFPDRFSGHQFPNYSSELNVNALLLGDSALYLCASRSRGGGRAGELFFGEGSRLTVL.

J is TRBJ2-3 and V is TRBV7-9; 7 positions match TRBD2. The J segment lost 4 bases and the V segment lost 2 bases, leaving 6 bases of the junction unmatched. Germline CDR1 and CDR2: SEHNR and FQNEAQ (reference sequence). This CDR3 has 15 amino acids. The CDR3 bases are TGTGCCAGCAGCTTAACGGGCGGGAGCGCAGATACGCAGTATTTT. It translates to CASSLTGGSADTQYF.

The rearrangement uses TRBV19 and TRBJ1-6; D is possibly TRBD1 (6 bases). The CDR3 extends over 15 amino acids. The V and J ends lost 10 bases and 10 bases respectively, with 23 bases between them. Germline V gives CDR1 LNHDA, CDR2 SQIVND (reference sequence). The CDR3 loop is CATLPFAGVRSPLHF. The CDR3 coding sequence is TGTGCCACCCTCCCCTTTGCAGGGGTGAGGTCACCCCTCCACTTT.

The chain joins TRBV9 to TRBJ2-1; no definite D call. Germline assignment: CDR1 SGDLS and CDR2 YYNGEE. This CDR3 has 15 amino acids. V was clipped by 3 bases and J by 8 bases, with 18 bases between them. Here the CDR3 reads CASSGHRTALDEQFF. The DNA for the CDR3 is TGTGCCAGCAGCGGACATAGGACGGCGTTAGATGAGCAGTTCTTC.

The chain is built from TRBV10-3 and TRBJ2-3; D uncertain. The ends were cut back, 4 bases at V and 1 base at J, with 15 bases in the middle. This CDR3 contains 16 residues. Germline V gives CDR1 ENHRY, CDR2 SYGVKD. For the CDR3, the DNA is TGTGCCATCAGTGGGGCTCTGACGGTGGGCACAGATACGCAGTATTTT. Amino acid sequence: CAISGALTVGTDTQYF.

This rearrangement joins TRBV7-2 to TRBJ2-1, with D perhaps matching TRBD1 (6 bases). Trimming cost V 0 bases and J 0 bases, with 15 bases left between them. This CDR3 comprises 18 residues. Germline V lookup: CDR1 SGHTA, CDR2 FQGNSA. Here the CDR3 DNA reads TGTGCCAGCAGCTTAGCGCCATTAGTAGGGGGCTCCTACAATGAGCAGTTCTTC. Its protein is CASSLAPLVGGSYNEQFF.

This chain connects TRBV27 to TRBJ2-7; D is possibly TRBD2 (7 bases). The germline V gene has CDR1 MNHEY and CDR2 SMNVEV (reference sequence). The length of the CDR3 is 13 residues. The ends were cut back, 10 bases at V and 2 bases at J, with 15 bases in the middle. The CDR3 nucleotides read TGTGCCACCACCGGGGGGCCTACCTACGAGCAGTACTTC. This encodes CATTGGPTYEQYF.

V is TRBV7-9 and J is TRBJ2-7; 7 nucleotides match TRBD1. This CDR3 has 14 amino acids. Germline V gene lookup returns CDR1 SEHNR and CDR2 FQNEAQ (reference sequence). Trimming took 4 bases from V and 3 from J; bases not matched to a gene: 6. The CDR3: CASSSARDSYEQYF. The DNA of the CDR3 is TGTGCCAGCAGCTCCGCCCGGGACAGCTACGAGCAGTACTTC.